This T cell receptor beta chain was documented in a study of blood T cell repertoires in COVID-19. Study background: Material from acute and convalescent COVID-19 was sourced from the United States, Italy and Spain. PBMCs, B-cell-depleted T cells, or T cells were the source of the cDNA or gDNA that made up the material.

CDR1 is SEHNR and CDR2 is FQNEAQ in the germline V gene (reference sequence). Trimming cost V 4 bases and J 2 bases, with 17 bases left between them. This CDR3 region has 16 residues. Only in-frame clones appear in the TCRdb table, and some are missing; sequencing was by immunoSEQ multiplex PCR. Among some 81,000 clones listed, 90% were seen once. Sequenced: peripheral blood. This receptor was identified in a woman between 45 and 65 years old in a cohort sampled during active COVID-19. The chain employs TRBV7-9 and TRBJ2-5, with D perhaps matching TRBD1 (5 bases). The CDR3 is CASSWERQGGQETQYF. CDR3 in DNA: TGTGCCAGCAGCTGGGAAAGGCAGGGCGGACAAGAGACCCAGTACTTC.